The present entry profiles one T cell receptor beta chain with its context. This entry is derived from a study of T cell changes during pregnancy in multiple sclerosis. V was pared by 4 bases and J by 7 bases, with 4 bases of the junction left unmatched. The germline V gene has CDR1 GTSNPN and CDR2 SVGIG (reference sequence). The CDR3 is 12 amino acids. TCRdb's table, derived via immunoSEQ multiplex PCR, lists solely in-frame clones and lacks some. Counted here are 70,000 to 95,000 clones, roughly 91% occurring once; the ten biggest clones make up roughly 2.6%. The receptor comes from a female donor in good health, enrolled as a control in a pregnancy study. This sequence joins TRBV30 and TRBJ2-1; 7 positions match TRBD2. The source was peripheral blood, collected after pregnancy. CDR3: CAWKGGGNEQFF. The DNA of the CDR3 is TGTGCCTGGAAAGGCGGGGGAAATGAGCAGTTCTTC.